This record covers a single T cell receptor (beta chain). Only in-frame clones appear in the TCRdb table, and some are missing; sequencing was by immunoSEQ multiplex PCR. The sample holds several thousand clones; about 86% are singletons and the top ten take just under 25%. These data originate in a study of OX40 agonist ivuxolimab in advanced cancers. About the research overall: Each dose-escalation patient presented with hepatocellular carcinoma, melanoma, renal cell or head and neck cancer.

CDR3 length: 15 residues. Trimming removed 7 bases at V and 1 base at J, with 14 bases between. The germline V gene has CDR1 MNHEY and CDR2 SVGAGI. This material consisted of CD4+ or CD8+ T cells sorted from blood, taken in a trial of the OX40 agonist ivuxolimab. The chain employs TRBV6-5 and TRBJ1-5, with no clear D. The TCR originated in an adult with an advanced solid tumor such as melanoma, head and neck, liver or kidney cancer. CDR3 sequence: CASTSRAGSNQPQHF. The CDR3 DNA follows: TGTGCCAGCACTAGCCGGGCGGGGAGCAATCAGCCCCAGCATTTT.